These 3 T cell receptor beta chains were all obtained from the same sample, sequenced in a study of cytomegalovirus exposure and HLA in healthy donors. The PCR used 60 Vbeta and 13 Jbeta primers. Some clones are missing from TCRdb's copy, which holds only in-frame ones; the method was immunoSEQ multiplex PCR. In the table there are tens of thousands of clones, about four fifths of which are singletons. The sample was PBMCs. Receptors were obtained from a male donor in good health and CMV-seropositive.

There are a few counts of this clone. The chain combines TRBV5-1 with TRBJ2-1; possibly TRBD2 for D (6 bases). Germline V CDR1 and CDR2: SGHRS, YFSETQ. This CDR3 has 12 residues. The ends were cut back, 1 base at V and 12 bases at J, with 11 bases in the middle. The DNA of the CDR3 is TGCGCCAGCAGCTTGTTGGCGGGGCCGCAGTTCTTC. Translated, it gives CASSLLAGPQFF. Full variable domain (rest looked up from reference TRBV5-1 and TRBJ2-1): KAGVTQTPRYLIKTRGQQVTLSCSPISGHRSVSWYQQTPGQGLQFLFEYFSETQRNKGNFPGRFSGRQFSNSRSEMNVSTLELGDSALYLCASSLLAGPQFFGPGTRLTVL.

This clone showed up just once. The chain's CDR3 is CASSLVRRIQETQYF. The CDR3 DNA is TGTGCCAGCAGCTTGGTGCGGAGGATCCAAGAGACCCAGTACTTC. The J gene is TRBJ2-5, the V gene TRBV5-8, with D perhaps TRBD2 (5 bases). Trimming pared 0 bases from V and 1 base from J, leaving 10 bases between. From germline, CDR1 is SGHTS and CDR2 YDEGEE. The CDR3 contains 15 residues.

J is TRBJ2-7 and V is TRBV2; D is ambiguous. Looked up from germline, CDR1 is SNHLY and CDR2 is FYNNEI. CDR3 length equals 13 residues. Trimming removed 7 bases from V and 2 bases from J, with 12 bases in between. CDR3 protein: CASTFYETYEQYF. The CDR3 nucleotides are TGTGCCAGCACCTTCTACGAAACCTACGAGCAGTACTTC.